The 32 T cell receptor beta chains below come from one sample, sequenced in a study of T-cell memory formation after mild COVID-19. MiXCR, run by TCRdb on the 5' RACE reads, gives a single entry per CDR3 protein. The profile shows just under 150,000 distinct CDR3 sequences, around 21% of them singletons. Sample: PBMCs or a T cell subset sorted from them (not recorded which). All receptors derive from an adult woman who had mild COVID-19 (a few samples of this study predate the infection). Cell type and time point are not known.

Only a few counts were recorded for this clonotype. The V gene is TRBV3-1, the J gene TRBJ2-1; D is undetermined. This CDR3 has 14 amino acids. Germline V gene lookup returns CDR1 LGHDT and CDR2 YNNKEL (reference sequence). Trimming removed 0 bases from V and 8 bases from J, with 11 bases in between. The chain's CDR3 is CASSQDRLVHEQFF. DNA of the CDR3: TGTGCCAGCAGCCAAGATCGGCTAGTCCATGAGCAGTTCTTC.

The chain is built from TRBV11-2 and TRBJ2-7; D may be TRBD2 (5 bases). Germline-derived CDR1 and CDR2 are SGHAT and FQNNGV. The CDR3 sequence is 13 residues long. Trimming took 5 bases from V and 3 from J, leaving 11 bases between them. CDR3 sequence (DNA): TGTGCCAGCAGCCTCGGGAATAACTACGAGCAGTACTTC. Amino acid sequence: CASSLGNNYEQYF.

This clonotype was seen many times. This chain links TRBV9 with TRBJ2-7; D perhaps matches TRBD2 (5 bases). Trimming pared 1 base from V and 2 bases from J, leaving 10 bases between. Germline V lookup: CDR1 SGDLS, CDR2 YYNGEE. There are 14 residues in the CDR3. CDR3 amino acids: CASSVTPGTYEQYF. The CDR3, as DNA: TGTGCCAGCAGCGTAACTCCGGGGACCTACGAGCAGTACTTC.

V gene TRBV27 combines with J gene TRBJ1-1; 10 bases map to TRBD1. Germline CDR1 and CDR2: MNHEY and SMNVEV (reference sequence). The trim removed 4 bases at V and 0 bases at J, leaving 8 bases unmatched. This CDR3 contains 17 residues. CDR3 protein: CASSSRDRGLMNTEAFF. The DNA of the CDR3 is TGTGCCAGCAGTTCCCGGGACAGGGGATTAATGAACACTGAAGCTTTCTTT.

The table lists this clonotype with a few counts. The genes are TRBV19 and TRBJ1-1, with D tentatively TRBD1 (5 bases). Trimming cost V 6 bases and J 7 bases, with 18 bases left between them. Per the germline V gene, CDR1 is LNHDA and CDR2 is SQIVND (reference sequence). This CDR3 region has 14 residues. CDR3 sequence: CASRLSRGSGEAFF. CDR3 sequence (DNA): TGTGCCAGTAGACTGTCGAGGGGTTCCGGTGAAGCTTTCTTT.

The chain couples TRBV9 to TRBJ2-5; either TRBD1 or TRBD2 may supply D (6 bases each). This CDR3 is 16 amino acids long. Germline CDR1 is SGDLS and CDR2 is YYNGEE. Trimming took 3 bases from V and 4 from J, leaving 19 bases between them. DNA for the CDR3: TGTGCCAGCAGCGCGAGGGGGGACTTCACCGGAGAGACCCAGTACTTC. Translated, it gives CASSARGDFTGETQYF.

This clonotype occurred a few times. The CDR3 loop reads CASSLSSQGGYGYTF. As DNA, the CDR3 is TGTGCCAGCAGCTTAAGCAGCCAGGGAGGCTATGGCTACACCTTC. V usage is TRBV7-8 and J usage is TRBJ1-2; a weak D match, TRBD1 (5 bases). Germline values: CDR1 SGHVS, CDR2 FQNEAQ. This CDR3 has 15 residues. V shed 2 bases and J shed 4 bases, with 14 bases lying between them. Using reference TRBV7-8 and TRBJ1-2 for the parts outside the CDR3, the full variable domain is GAGVSQSPRYKVAKRGQDVALRCDPISGHVSLFWYQQALGQGPEFLTYFQNEAQLDKSGLPSDRFFAERPEGSVSTLKIQRTQQEDSAVYLCASSLSSQGGYGYTFGSGTRLTVV.

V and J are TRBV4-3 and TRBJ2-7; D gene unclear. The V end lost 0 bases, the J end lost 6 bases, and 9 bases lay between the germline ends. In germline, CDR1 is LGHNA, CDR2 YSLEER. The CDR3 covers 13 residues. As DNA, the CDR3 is TGCGCCAGCAGCCAAGATCGAATCCGCGAGCAGTACTTC. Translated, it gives CASSQDRIREQYF.

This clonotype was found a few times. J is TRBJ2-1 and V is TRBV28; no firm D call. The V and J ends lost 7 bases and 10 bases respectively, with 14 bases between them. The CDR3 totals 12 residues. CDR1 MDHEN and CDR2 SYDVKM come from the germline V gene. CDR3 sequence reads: CASKEFAEEQFF. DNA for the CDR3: TGTGCCAGCAAGGAGTTCGCGGAAGAGCAGTTCTTC.

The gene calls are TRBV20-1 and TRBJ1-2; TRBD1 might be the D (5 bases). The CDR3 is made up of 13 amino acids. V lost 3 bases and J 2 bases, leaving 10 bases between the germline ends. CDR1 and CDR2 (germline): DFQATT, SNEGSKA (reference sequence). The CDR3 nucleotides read TGCAGTGCTAGCTCCAGGGCCAACTATGGCTACACCTTC. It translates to CSASSRANYGYTF.

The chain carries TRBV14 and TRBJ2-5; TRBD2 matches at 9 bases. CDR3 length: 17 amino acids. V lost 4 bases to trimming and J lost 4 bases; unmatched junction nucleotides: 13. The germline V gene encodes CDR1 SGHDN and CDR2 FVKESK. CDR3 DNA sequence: TGTGCCAGCAGCCGGGGACCAGGCGGGGGGGCCTCAGAGACCCAGTACTTC. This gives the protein CASSRGPGGGASETQYF.

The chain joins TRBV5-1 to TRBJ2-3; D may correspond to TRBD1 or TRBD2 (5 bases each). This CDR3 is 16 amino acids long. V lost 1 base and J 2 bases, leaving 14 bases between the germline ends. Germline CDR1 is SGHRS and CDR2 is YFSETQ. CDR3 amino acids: CASSLFQGSATDTQYF. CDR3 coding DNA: TGCGCCAGCAGCTTGTTTCAGGGTAGCGCCACAGATACGCAGTATTTT.

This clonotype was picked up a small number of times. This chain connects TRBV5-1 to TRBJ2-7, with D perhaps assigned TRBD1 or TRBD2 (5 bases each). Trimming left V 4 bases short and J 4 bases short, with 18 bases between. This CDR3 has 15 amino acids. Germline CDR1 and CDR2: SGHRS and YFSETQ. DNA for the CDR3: TGCGCCAGCAGCGGCGCCGGGACGGTGGTTTACGAGCAGTACTTC. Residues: CASSGAGTVVYEQYF.

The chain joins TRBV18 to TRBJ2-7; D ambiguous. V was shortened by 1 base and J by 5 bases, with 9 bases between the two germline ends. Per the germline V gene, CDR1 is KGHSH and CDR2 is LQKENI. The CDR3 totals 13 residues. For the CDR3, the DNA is TGTGCCAGCTCACCACAGGATTCCCACGAGCAGTACTTC. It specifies CASSPQDSHEQYF.

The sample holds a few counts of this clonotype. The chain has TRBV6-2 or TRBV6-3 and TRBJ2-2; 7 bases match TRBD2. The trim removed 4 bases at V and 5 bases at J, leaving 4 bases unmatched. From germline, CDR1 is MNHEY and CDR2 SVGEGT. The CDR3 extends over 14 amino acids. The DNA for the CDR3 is TGTGCCAGCAGTTGGAGACTAGCAACCGGGGAGCTGTTTTTT. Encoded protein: CASSWRLATGELFF.

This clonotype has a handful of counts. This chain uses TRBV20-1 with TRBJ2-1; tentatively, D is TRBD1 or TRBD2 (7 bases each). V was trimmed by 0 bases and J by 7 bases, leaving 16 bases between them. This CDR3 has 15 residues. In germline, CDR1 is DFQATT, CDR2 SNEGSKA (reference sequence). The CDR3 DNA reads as TGCAGTGCTAGAGATCAGGGGGGGCCGGGGAATGAGCAGTTCTTC. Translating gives CSARDQGGPGNEQFF.

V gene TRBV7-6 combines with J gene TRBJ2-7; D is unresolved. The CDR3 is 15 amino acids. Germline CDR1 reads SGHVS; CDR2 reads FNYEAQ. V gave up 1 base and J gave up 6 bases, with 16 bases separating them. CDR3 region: CASSLVPEASGEQYF. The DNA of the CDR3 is TGTGCCAGCAGCTTAGTACCGGAAGCTTCTGGCGAGCAGTACTTC.

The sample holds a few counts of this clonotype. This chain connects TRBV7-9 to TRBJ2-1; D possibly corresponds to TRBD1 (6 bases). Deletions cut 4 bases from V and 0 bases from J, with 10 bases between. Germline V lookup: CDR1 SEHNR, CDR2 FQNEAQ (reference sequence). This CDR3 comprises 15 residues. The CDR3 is CASSSRTVSYNEQFF. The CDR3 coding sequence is TGTGCCAGCAGCTCGCGGACAGTCTCCTACAATGAGCAGTTCTTC. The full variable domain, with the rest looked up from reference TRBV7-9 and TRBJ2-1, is DTGVSQNPRHKITKRGQNVTFRCDPISEHNRLYWYRQTLGQGPEFLTYFQNEAQLEKSRLLSDRFSAERPKGSFSTLEIQRTEQGDSAMYLCASSSRTVSYNEQFFGPGTRLTVL.

The CDR3 nucleotides read TGCAGTGCACCCGACACAAAGAACACTGAAGCTTTCTTT. Its translation: CSAPDTKNTEAFF. V is TRBV20-1 and J is TRBJ1-1; no definite D call. This CDR3 has 13 residues. Germline CDR1 is DFQATT and CDR2 is SNEGSKA (reference sequence). Trimming shortened V by 6 bases and J by 1 base, and 12 bases separated the two germline ends.

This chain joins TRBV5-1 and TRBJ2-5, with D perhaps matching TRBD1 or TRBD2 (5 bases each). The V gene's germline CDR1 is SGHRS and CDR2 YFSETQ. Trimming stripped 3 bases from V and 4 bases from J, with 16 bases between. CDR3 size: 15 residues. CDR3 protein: CASSYGGSGGETQYF. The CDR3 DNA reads TGCGCCAGCAGCTATGGCGGTAGTGGGGGAGAGACCCAGTACTTC. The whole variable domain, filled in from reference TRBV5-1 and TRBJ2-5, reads KAGVTQTPRYLIKTRGQQVTLSCSPISGHRSVSWYQQTPGQGLQFLFEYFSETQRNKGNFPGRFSGRQFSNSRSEMNVSTLELGDSALYLCASSYGGSGGETQYFGPGTRLLVL.

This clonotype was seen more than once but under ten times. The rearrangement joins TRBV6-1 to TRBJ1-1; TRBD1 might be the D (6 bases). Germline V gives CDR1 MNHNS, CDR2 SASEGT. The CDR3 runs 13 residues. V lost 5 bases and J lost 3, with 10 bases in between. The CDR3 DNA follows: TGTGCCAGCAGTCGACAGGCGTACACTGAAGCTTTCTTT. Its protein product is CASSRQAYTEAFF.

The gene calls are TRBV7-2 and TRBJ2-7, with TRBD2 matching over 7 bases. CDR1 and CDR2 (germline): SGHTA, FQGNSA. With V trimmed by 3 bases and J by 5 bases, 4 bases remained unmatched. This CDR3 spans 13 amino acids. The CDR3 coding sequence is TGTGCCAGCAGCTTTCGCGGGAGCCACGAGCAGTACTTC. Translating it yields CASSFRGSHEQYF.

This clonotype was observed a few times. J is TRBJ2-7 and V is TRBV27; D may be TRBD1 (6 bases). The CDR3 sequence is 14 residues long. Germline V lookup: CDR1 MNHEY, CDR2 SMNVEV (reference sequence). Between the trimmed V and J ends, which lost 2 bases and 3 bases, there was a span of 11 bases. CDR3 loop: CASSLSQGHYEQYF. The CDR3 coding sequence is TGTGCCAGCAGTTTAAGCCAGGGGCACTACGAGCAGTACTTC.

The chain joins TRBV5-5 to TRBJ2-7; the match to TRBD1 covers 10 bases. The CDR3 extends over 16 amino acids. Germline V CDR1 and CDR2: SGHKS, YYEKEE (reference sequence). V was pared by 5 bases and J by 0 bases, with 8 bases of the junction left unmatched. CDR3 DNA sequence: TGTGCCAGCAGTTTCTTAGGGACAGGGGCCTCCTACGAGCAGTACTTC. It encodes CASSFLGTGASYEQYF. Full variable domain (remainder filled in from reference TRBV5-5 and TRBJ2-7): DAGVTQSPTHLIKTRGQQVTLRCSPISGHKSVSWYQQVLGQGPQFIFQYYEKEERGRGNFPDRFSARQFPNYSSELNVNALLLGDSALYLCASSFLGTGASYEQYFGPGTRLTVT.

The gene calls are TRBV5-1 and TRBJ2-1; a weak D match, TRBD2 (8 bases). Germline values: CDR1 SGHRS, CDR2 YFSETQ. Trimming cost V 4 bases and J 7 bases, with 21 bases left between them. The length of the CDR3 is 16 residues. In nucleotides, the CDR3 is TGCGCCAGCAGCCCGAGGGGGCGGGGGGACTTTAATGAGCAGTTCTTC. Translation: CASSPRGRGDFNEQFF. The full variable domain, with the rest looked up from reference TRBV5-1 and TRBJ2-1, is KAGVTQTPRYLIKTRGQQVTLSCSPISGHRSVSWYQQTPGQGLQFLFEYFSETQRNKGNFPGRFSGRQFSNSRSEMNVSTLELGDSALYLCASSPRGRGDFNEQFFGPGTRLTVL.

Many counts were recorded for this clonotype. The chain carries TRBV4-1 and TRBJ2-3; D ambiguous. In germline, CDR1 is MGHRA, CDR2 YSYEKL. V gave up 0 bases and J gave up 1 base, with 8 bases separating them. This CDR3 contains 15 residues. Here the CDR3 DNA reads TGCGCCAGCAGCCAAGATGGGCAGGGCACAGATACGCAGTATTTT. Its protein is CASSQDGQGTDTQYF.

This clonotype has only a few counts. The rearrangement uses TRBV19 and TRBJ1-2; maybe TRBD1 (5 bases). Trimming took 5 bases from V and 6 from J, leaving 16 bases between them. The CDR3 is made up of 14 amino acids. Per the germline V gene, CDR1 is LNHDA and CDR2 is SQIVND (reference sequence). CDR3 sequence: CASSGQGKVDGYTF. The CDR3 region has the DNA TGTGCCAGTAGTGGTCAGGGTAAGGTGGATGGCTACACCTTC.

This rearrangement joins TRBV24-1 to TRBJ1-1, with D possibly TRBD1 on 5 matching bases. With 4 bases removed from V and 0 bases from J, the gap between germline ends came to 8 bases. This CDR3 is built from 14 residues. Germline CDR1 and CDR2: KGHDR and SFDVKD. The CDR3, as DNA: TGTGCCACCAGTGACCCCAGGGTGAACACTGAAGCTTTCTTT. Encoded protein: CATSDPRVNTEAFF.

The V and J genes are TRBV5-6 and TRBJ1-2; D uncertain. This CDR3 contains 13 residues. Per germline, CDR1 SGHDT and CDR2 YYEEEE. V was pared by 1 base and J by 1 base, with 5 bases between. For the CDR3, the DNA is TGTGCCAGCAGCTTGAATAATAACTATGGCTACACCTTC. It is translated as CASSLNNNYGYTF.

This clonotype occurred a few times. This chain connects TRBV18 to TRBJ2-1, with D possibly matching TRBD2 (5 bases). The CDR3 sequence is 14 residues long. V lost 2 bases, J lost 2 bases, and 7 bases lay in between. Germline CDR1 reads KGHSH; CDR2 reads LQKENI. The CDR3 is CASSPSGTYNEQFF. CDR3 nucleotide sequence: TGTGCCAGCTCACCAAGCGGCACCTACAATGAGCAGTTCTTC.

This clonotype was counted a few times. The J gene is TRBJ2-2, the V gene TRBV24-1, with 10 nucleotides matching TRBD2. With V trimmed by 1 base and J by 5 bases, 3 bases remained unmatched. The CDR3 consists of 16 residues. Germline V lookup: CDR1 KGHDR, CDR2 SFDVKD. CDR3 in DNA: TGTGCCACCAGTGATTTAGCGGGAGGGCCAACCGGGGAGCTGTTTTTT. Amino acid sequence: CATSDLAGGPTGELFF.

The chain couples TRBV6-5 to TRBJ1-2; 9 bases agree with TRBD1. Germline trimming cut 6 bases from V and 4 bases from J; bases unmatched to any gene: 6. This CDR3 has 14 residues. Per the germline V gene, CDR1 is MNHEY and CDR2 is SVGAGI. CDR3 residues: CASRGTGLGYGYTF. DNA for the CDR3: TGTGCCAGCAGGGGGACAGGGTTGGGCTATGGCTACACCTTC.